The 18 T cell receptor beta chains presented below share a single source sample, sequenced in a study of vaccination and CD4 T cells after COVID-19. Treatment here: approximately nine-day PBMC culture with coronavirus spike peptide pools or control peptides (ViraFEST assay). The Oncomine TCR Beta short-read assay was applied to DNA of cultured CD4+ T cells. MiXCR was run by TCRdb on the PCR reads, yielding one entry per CDR3 protein. The sample shows some 21,000 distinct CDR3 sequences, 60% of them seen only once. Their recognized antigens are unknown. The specimen was CD4+ T cells from blood, cultured in vitro, collected after SARS-CoV-2 vaccination. The receptor source for this set is a human donor who received a COVID-19 vaccine.

The chain joins TRBV6-1 to TRBJ2-6; unclear D gene. CDR1 MNHNS and CDR2 SASEGT come from the germline V gene. V was clipped by 7 bases and J by 0 bases, with 4 bases between them. The CDR3 spans 13 residues. CDR3 sequence (DNA): TGTGCCAGCATCCTCTCTGGGGCCAACGTCCTGACTTTC. Encoded protein: CASILSGANVLTF.

This clonotype was seen a single time. CDR3 amino acids: CASATTANYGYTF. CDR3 DNA: TGCGCCAGCGCGACGACAGCTAACTATGGCTACACCTTC. J is TRBJ1-2 and V is TRBV5-1; possibly TRBD1 for D (5 bases). CDR1 is SGHRS and CDR2 is YFSETQ in the germline V gene. This CDR3 is 13 amino acids long. The V and J ends lost 7 bases and 0 bases respectively, with 10 bases between them.

The V call is TRBV12-5, the J call TRBJ1-1; a possible D gene is TRBD1 (6 bases). Germline V gene lookup returns CDR1 LGHNT and CDR2 FRNRAP. Deletions cut 3 bases from V and 0 bases from J, with 11 bases between. The CDR3 has 15 amino acids. CDR3 sequence (DNA): TGTGCTAGTGGTTTTTCAGGGGCTATGAACACTGAAGCTTTCTTT. Protein product: CASGFSGAMNTEAFF. The whole variable domain, filled in from reference TRBV12-5 and TRBJ1-1, reads DARVTQTPRHKVTEMGQEVTMRCQPILGHNTVFWYRQTMMQGLELLAYFRNRAPLDDSGMPKDRFSAEMPDATLATLKIQPSEPRDSAVYFCASGFSGAMNTEAFFGQGTRLTVV.

The chain uses TRBV30 and TRBJ1-1; tentative D call: TRBD1 (6 bases). Germline CDR1 GTSNPN, CDR2 SVGIG (reference sequence). V lost 0 bases, J lost 7 bases, and 6 bases lay in between. The CDR3 is 11 residues long. For the CDR3, the DNA is TGTGCCTGGAGTGTACAGGGTGAAGCTTTCTTT. Translating gives CAWSVQGEAFF.

This clonotype was recorded once. V and J are TRBV11-2 and TRBJ1-5; possible D gene TRBD1, 6 bases. Trimming removed 4 bases at V and 2 bases at J, with 21 bases between. This CDR3 is 18 amino acids long. Germline-derived CDR1 and CDR2 are SGHAT and FQNNGV. CDR3 coding DNA: TGTGCCAGCAGCTCCGCTCCACACAGGGCGCGCGGCAATCAGCCCCAGCATTTT. It encodes CASSSAPHRARGNQPQHF.

V gene TRBV10-1 combines with J gene TRBJ1-1; 7 positions match TRBD1. Germline V gene sequence: CDR1 WNHNN, CDR2 SYGVQD (reference sequence). Trimming at V came to 4 bases and at J to 0 bases, leaving 5 bases not matched to a gene. CDR3 length: 15 residues. The CDR3 here is CASSGGRGMNTEAFF. The CDR3 bases are TGCGCCAGCAGTGGCGGCAGGGGGATGAACACTGAAGCTTTCTTT.

The chain combines TRBV30 with TRBJ1-2; no clear D. This CDR3 is built from 13 residues. Germline CDR1 GTSNPN, CDR2 SVGIG (reference sequence). With 0 bases removed from V and 3 bases from J, the gap between germline ends came to 8 bases. The CDR3 nucleotides read TGTGCCTGGAGTGTGTCACGGTACTATGGCTACACCTTC. Translated, it gives CAWSVSRYYGYTF.

The rearrangement joins TRBV6-2 or TRBV6-3 to TRBJ1-5; D is perhaps TRBD1 (6 bases). Germline V gene lookup returns CDR1 MNHEY and CDR2 SVGEGT. V was cut by 4 bases and J by 1 base, with 14 bases left in between. This CDR3 spans 16 amino acids. The CDR3 DNA follows: TGTGCCAGCAGTTCCCCAAGTCAGGGGAGCAATCAGCCCCAGCATTTT. Translation gives CASSSPSQGSNQPQHF.

The chain's CDR3 is CASSLRQGAAIQYF. Written as DNA, the CDR3 is TGTGCCAGCAGCTTAAGACAGGGGGCAGCCATTCAGTACTTC. V usage is TRBV7-2 and J usage is TRBJ2-4; 10 bases fit TRBD1. Germline trimming cut 2 bases from V and 9 bases from J; bases unmatched to any gene: 4. Germline assignment: CDR1 SGHTA and CDR2 FQGNSA. CDR3 size: 14 residues.

This sequence joins TRBV19 and TRBJ2-4; 7 bases line up with TRBD1. This CDR3 has 16 amino acids. V dropped 5 bases and J dropped 6; count of bases not matched to a gene: 13. Germline loops: CDR1 LNHDA, CDR2 SQIVND (reference sequence). CDR3: CASSHTIGGSGNIQYF. The CDR3 nucleotides read TGTGCCAGTAGTCACACAATAGGGGGCTCGGGAAACATTCAGTACTTC.

The chain combines TRBV20-1 with TRBJ2-2; D is uncertain. The CDR3 spans 13 residues. Between the trimmed V and J ends, which lost 2 bases and 3 bases, there was a span of 7 bases. Per the germline V gene, CDR1 is DFQATT and CDR2 is SNEGSKA (reference sequence). The DNA of the CDR3 is TGCAGTGCTAGAAGGGAAGACACCGGGGAGCTGTTTTTT. This encodes CSARREDTGELFF.

V gene TRBV24-1 combines with J gene TRBJ2-3; 8 nucleotides match TRBD2. CDR1 is KGHDR, CDR2 SFDVKD, per germline. The ends lost 3 bases at V and 0 bases at J; junction bases unmatched: 1. The CDR3 covers 15 residues. The CDR3 sequence is CATSDSGGSTDTQYF. Here the CDR3 DNA reads TGTGCCACCAGTGATAGCGGGGGCAGCACAGATACGCAGTATTTT.

This clonotype was detected only a few times. The chain links TRBV11-3 to TRBJ2-6, with D uncertain. V was clipped by 1 base and J by 2 bases, with 15 bases between them. The V gene's germline CDR1 is SGHNT and CDR2 YENEEA. The CDR3 consists of 18 residues. CDR3 bases: TGTGCCAGCAGCTTAGGTGTCGGGCGTGTAGCTGGGGCCAACGTCCTGACTTTC. It is translated as CASSLGVGRVAGANVLTF.

Concerning this clonotype: An end of the junction does not agree with germline; a read error may underlie this. J is TRBJ2-5 and V is TRBV2, with 10 bases lining up with TRBD1. This CDR3 has 16 residues. CDR1 SNHLY and CDR2 FYNNEI come from the germline V gene. The CDR3 DNA reads TGTGCCAGCAGAGAAGGACAGGGGGGTATAGTGGAGACCCAGTACTTC. Its protein is CASREGQGGIVETQYF.

In this sample, this clonotype turned up a few times. This sequence joins TRBV20-1 and TRBJ2-5; 8 nucleotides align to TRBD2. CDR1 is DFQATT, CDR2 SNEGSKA, per germline (reference sequence). The CDR3 runs 15 residues. The V segment lost 0 bases and the J segment 3 bases; nucleotides outside the gene matches: 6. CDR3 region: CSARDKRGIEETQYF. The CDR3 DNA sequence: TGCAGTGCTAGAGATAAGCGGGGGATTGAAGAGACCCAGTACTTC.

V is TRBV12-3 or TRBV12-4 and J is TRBJ2-2, with 11 bases fitting TRBD1. CDR3 length: 12 residues. In nucleotides, the CDR3 is TGTGCGGGACAGGGGGTGTCCGGGGAGCTGTTTTTT. Protein: CAGQGVSGELFF.

The rearrangement uses TRBV6-4 and TRBJ2-3; 7 nucleotides match TRBD2. Germline CDR1 and CDR2: MRHNA and SNTAGT. The ends lost 8 bases at V and 3 bases at J; junction bases unmatched: 11. CDR3 length equals 15 residues. The CDR3 protein is CASYPAGRETDTQYF. Here the CDR3 DNA reads TGTGCCAGCTATCCAGCGGGGAGAGAGACAGATACGCAGTATTTT.

In its sample, this clonotype was seen a few times. The chain is built from TRBV7-8 and TRBJ2-2; 7 bases are a match to TRBD2. CDR1 and CDR2 from the germline V gene are SGHVS and FQNEAQ. The CDR3 covers 13 residues. DNA for the CDR3: TGTGCGTCCCGGGGAGGGGACACCGGGGAGCTGTTTTTT. This gives the protein CASRGGDTGELFF.